Listed below are T cell receptor beta chains from one sample, sequenced in a study of shared clonotypes between healthy human individuals. TCRdb keeps only in-frame clones here, not all; method: immunoSEQ multiplex PCR. The data hold a few hundred thousand clones, with around 97% observed a single time. The source material was naive CD4+ T cells sorted from blood. These receptors originate from a young woman in good health. Each CDR3 is given with its conserved first and last residue. A D gene is named only where the DNA matches it firmly. Expanded clones are given a class, and other clones once, few, many or no size at all.

CDR3nt: TGCAGCGGGCGACTAGCTTGGCCTTACAATGAGCAGTTCTTC; CDR3aa: CSGRLAWPYNEQFF; j_gene: TRBJ2-1; d_gene: TRBD2; v_gene: TRBV29-1; abundance: -
CDR3nt: TGTGCCAGCTCGCCCGGGACAGGGAACACCGGGGAGCTGTTTTTT; CDR3aa: CASSPGTGNTGELFF; j_gene: TRBJ2-2; d_gene: TRBD1; v_gene: TRBV18; abundance: once
CDR3nt: TGTGCCAGCAGCACAAGGGACAGGGGGAGAGAGCAGTACTTC; CDR3aa: CASSTRDRGREQYF; j_gene: TRBJ2-5; d_gene: TRBD1; v_gene: TRBV11-2; abundance: -
CDR3nt: TGTGCCAGCAGTCCCGCTACCAGAGAGGTCTACGAGCAGTACTTC; CDR3aa: CASSPATREVYEQYF; j_gene: TRBJ2-7; d_gene: -; v_gene: TRBV28; abundance: -
CDR3nt: TGTGCCAGCAGCCAAGATTGGGGACTAGTCACAGATACGCAGTATTTT; CDR3aa: CASSQDWGLVTDTQYF; j_gene: TRBJ2-3; d_gene: TRBD2; v_gene: TRBV14; abundance: -
CDR3nt: TGTGCCAGCAGCATACAGGGGGGCTATGGCTACACCTTC; CDR3aa: CASSIQGGYGYTF; j_gene: TRBJ1-2; d_gene: TRBD1; v_gene: TRBV11-1; abundance: -
CDR3nt: TGTGCCAGCAGCTCAGGCCAAGGGGAAAATCAGCCCCAGCATTTT; CDR3aa: CASSSGQGENQPQHF; j_gene: TRBJ1-5; d_gene: -; v_gene: TRBV11-3; abundance: -
CDR3nt: TGTGCCAGCAGGCTAGCGGGAGGCCAAGAGACCCAGTACTTC; CDR3aa: CASRLAGGQETQYF; j_gene: TRBJ2-5; d_gene: TRBD2; v_gene: TRBV2; abundance: -
CDR3nt: TGTGCCAGCAGTCTCCCCTATTCCCGCGGGAGTCGGTACGAGCAGTACTTC; CDR3aa: CASSLPYSRGSRYEQYF; j_gene: TRBJ2-7; d_gene: TRBD2; v_gene: TRBV28; abundance: -
CDR3nt: TGTGCCAGCAGCTCCACAGGGGATGGCTACACCTTC; CDR3aa: CASSSTGDGYTF; j_gene: TRBJ1-2; d_gene: TRBD1; v_gene: TRBV7-9; abundance: -
CDR3nt: TGTGCCTGTACCCCCGGGGGAGAAAAACTGTTTTTT; CDR3aa: CACTPGGEKLFF; j_gene: TRBJ1-4; d_gene: -; v_gene: TRBV30; abundance: -
CDR3nt: TGTGCCAGTAGTCCCCAGCGGGCCTACGAGCAGTACTTC; CDR3aa: CASSPQRAYEQYF; j_gene: TRBJ2-7; d_gene: -; v_gene: TRBV19; abundance: -
CDR3nt: TGTGCCAGCAGCCTCGGCAATTCCTACGAGCAGTACTTC; CDR3aa: CASSLGNSYEQYF; j_gene: TRBJ2-7; d_gene: -; v_gene: TRBV6-6; abundance: -
CDR3nt: TGTGCCAGCAGTCAACGTAGCGTCCCCAGCACAGATACGCAGTATTTT; CDR3aa: CASSQRSVPSTDTQYF; j_gene: TRBJ2-3; d_gene: -; v_gene: TRBV13; abundance: -
CDR3nt: TGTGCCAGACCCGGCGGGACAGATAGCAATCAGCCCCAGCATTTT; CDR3aa: CARPGGTDSNQPQHF; j_gene: TRBJ1-5; d_gene: TRBD1; v_gene: TRBV19; abundance: -
CDR3nt: TGTGCCATCAGTGTCCTAGGATCGAGCACAGATACGCAGTATTTT; CDR3aa: CAISVLGSSTDTQYF; j_gene: TRBJ2-3; d_gene: -; v_gene: TRBV10-3; abundance: -
CDR3nt: TGTGCCAGCAGTTTCGGGACAGGGGTAATTACCGGGGAGCTGTTTTTT; CDR3aa: CASSFGTGVITGELFF; j_gene: TRBJ2-2; d_gene: TRBD1; v_gene: TRBV27; abundance: -
CDR3nt: TGCGCCAGCAGTCAAGGAACCGGGACGAAGGGTCAGCCCCAGCATTTT; CDR3aa: CASSQGTGTKGQPQHF; j_gene: TRBJ1-5; d_gene: -; v_gene: TRBV23-1; abundance: once
CDR3nt: TGCAGCGTTGTGGCTAGCGGGTACAATGAGCAGTTCTTC; CDR3aa: CSVVASGYNEQFF; j_gene: TRBJ2-1; d_gene: TRBD2; v_gene: TRBV29-1; abundance: -
CDR3nt: TGTGCCAGCTCACCACCGGCCGTCACAGATACGCAGTATTTT; CDR3aa: CASSPPAVTDTQYF; j_gene: TRBJ2-3; d_gene: -; v_gene: TRBV18; abundance: -
CDR3nt: TGTGCCAGCAGGGAAAGGGAGGGCCCTCGCGAGACCCAGTACTTC; CDR3aa: CASREREGPRETQYF; j_gene: TRBJ2-5; d_gene: TRBD2; v_gene: TRBV2; abundance: -
CDR3nt: TGCGCCAGCAGCTTTCGCGGGAGCTCCTACAATGAGCAGTTCTTC; CDR3aa: CASSFRGSSYNEQFF; j_gene: TRBJ2-1; d_gene: TRBD2; v_gene: TRBV5-1; abundance: -
CDR3nt: TGCGCCAGCAGCTTGCGGGCGGGAGGGGCAGATACGCAGTATTTT; CDR3aa: CASSLRAGGADTQYF; j_gene: TRBJ2-3; d_gene: TRBD2; v_gene: TRBV5-1; abundance: once
CDR3nt: TGCAGCGCCCTCGAGGACAGGGAGTCCCAGTACTTC; CDR3aa: CSALEDRESQYF; j_gene: TRBJ2-5; d_gene: TRBD1; v_gene: TRBV29-1; abundance: -
CDR3nt: TGCGCCAGCAGCCGACTAGCGGGGAGCTCCTACGAGCAGTACTTC; CDR3aa: CASSRLAGSSYEQYF; j_gene: TRBJ2-7; d_gene: TRBD2; v_gene: TRBV5-1; abundance: -
CDR3nt: TGTGCCAGCAGGGCGGGAGCCAAAAACATTCAGTACTTC; CDR3aa: CASRAGAKNIQYF; j_gene: TRBJ2-4; d_gene: -; v_gene: TRBV6-1; abundance: -
CDR3nt: TGTGCCAGCAGCCCAAGGACAGGGTTGGGTGGCTACACCTTC; CDR3aa: CASSPRTGLGGYTF; j_gene: TRBJ1-2; d_gene: TRBD1; v_gene: TRBV7-8; abundance: -
CDR3nt: TGTGCCAGTAGTATTACGGGTAATCAGCCCCAGCATTTT; CDR3aa: CASSITGNQPQHF; j_gene: TRBJ1-5; d_gene: -; v_gene: TRBV19; abundance: -
CDR3nt: TGTGCCAGCAGTGGCCAGAGCACAGATACGCAGTATTTT; CDR3aa: CASSGQSTDTQYF; j_gene: TRBJ2-3; d_gene: -; v_gene: TRBV6-4; abundance: -
CDR3nt: TGTGCCATCAGTGAGCGGGAGATGTACGAGCAGTACTTC; CDR3aa: CAISEREMYEQYF; j_gene: TRBJ2-7; d_gene: -; v_gene: TRBV10-3; abundance: -
CDR3nt: TGTGCCAGTAGTCTCCGGGACAGGGTAGGCCGTAGCAATCAGCCCCAGCATTTT; CDR3aa: CASSLRDRVGRSNQPQHF; j_gene: TRBJ1-5; d_gene: TRBD1; v_gene: TRBV19; abundance: -
CDR3nt: TGTGCCAGCAGGACCGGACTGGGCGGGACCCAGTACTTC; CDR3aa: CASRTGLGGTQYF; j_gene: TRBJ2-5; d_gene: -; v_gene: TRBV6-1; abundance: -
CDR3nt: TGTGCCAGCCGTGGGGCTGGAAGGGACGCATCCTACGAGCAGTACTTC; CDR3aa: CASRGAGRDASYEQYF; j_gene: TRBJ2-7; d_gene: -; v_gene: TRBV6-1; abundance: few
CDR3nt: TGTGCCAACAAGGGGAGGGGGCCCCACACCGGGGAGCTGTTTTTT; CDR3aa: CANKGRGPHTGELFF; j_gene: TRBJ2-2; d_gene: -; v_gene: TRBV4-2; abundance: -
CDR3nt: TGTGCCAGCATGCAGGGACGGAGCGATACTGAAGCTTTCTTT; CDR3aa: CASMQGRSDTEAFF; j_gene: TRBJ1-1; d_gene: -; v_gene: TRBV25-1; abundance: -
CDR3nt: TGTGCCAGCAGCTTAGGAGATACGCAGTATTTT; CDR3aa: CASSLGDTQYF; j_gene: TRBJ2-3; d_gene: -; v_gene: TRBV11-2; abundance: -
CDR3nt: TGTGCCAGCAGCGTAGTCGGGATGGCCCCGGGGGAGACCCAGTACTTC; CDR3aa: CASSVVGMAPGETQYF; j_gene: TRBJ2-5; d_gene: -; v_gene: TRBV9; abundance: -
CDR3nt: TGTGCCAGCAGCTTGTCTCAGGGTGGCCCCTACGAGCAGTACTTC; CDR3aa: CASSLSQGGPYEQYF; j_gene: TRBJ2-7; d_gene: -; v_gene: TRBV5-4; abundance: -
CDR3nt: TGTGCCAGCAGTTACTACCGTGATAGCAATCAGCCCCAGCATTTT; CDR3aa: CASSYYRDSNQPQHF; j_gene: TRBJ1-5; d_gene: -; v_gene: TRBV6-5; abundance: -
CDR3nt: TGTGCCAGCAGCCAAGAGCTAGCGGGAGGGGCGGAGACCCAGTACTTC; CDR3aa: CASSQELAGGAETQYF; j_gene: TRBJ2-5; d_gene: TRBD2; v_gene: TRBV4-2; abundance: -
CDR3nt: TGTGCCAGCAGCAGGGGGGGAGAGCAGTTCTTC; CDR3aa: CASSRGGEQFF; j_gene: TRBJ2-1; d_gene: -; v_gene: TRBV11-2; abundance: -
CDR3nt: TGTGCCAGCAGTGACCAGACCGGTTTAACGAGCAATCAGCCCCAGCATTTT; CDR3aa: CASSDQTGLTSNQPQHF; j_gene: TRBJ1-5; d_gene: -; v_gene: TRBV28; abundance: -
CDR3nt: TGCGCCAGCAGCCACCCGGGACAGGGACATGGCTACACCTTC; CDR3aa: CASSHPGQGHGYTF; j_gene: TRBJ1-2; d_gene: TRBD1; v_gene: TRBV4-1; abundance: -
CDR3nt: TGTGCCAGCTCACGGGAAAACTTATATGGCTACACCTTC; CDR3aa: CASSRENLYGYTF; j_gene: TRBJ1-2; d_gene: -; v_gene: TRBV18; abundance: -
CDR3nt: TGTGCCAGCTCACCACCTCCGACAGGGTTGTCCGGGGAGCTGTTTTTT; CDR3aa: CASSPPPTGLSGELFF; j_gene: TRBJ2-2; d_gene: TRBD1; v_gene: TRBV18; abundance: once
CDR3nt: TGTGCCAGCGAAGAACAGTATAGCAATCAGCCCCAGCATTTT; CDR3aa: CASEEQYSNQPQHF; j_gene: TRBJ1-5; d_gene: -; v_gene: TRBV2; abundance: -
CDR3nt: TGTGCCAGTAGTATAGTCGGACAGGGGCGGACCGGGGAGCTGTTTTTT; CDR3aa: CASSIVGQGRTGELFF; j_gene: TRBJ2-2; d_gene: TRBD1; v_gene: TRBV19; abundance: -
CDR3nt: TGTGCCAGCAGTCAGCCGGGCCAGATAAGCACAGATACGCAGTATTTT; CDR3aa: CASSQPGQISTDTQYF; j_gene: TRBJ2-3; d_gene: -; v_gene: TRBV5-5; abundance: -
CDR3nt: TGTGCCTGGAGTGTAGGGGCCGGGGAGCTGTTTTTT; CDR3aa: CAWSVGAGELFF; j_gene: TRBJ2-2; d_gene: -; v_gene: TRBV30; abundance: -
CDR3nt: TGTGCCAGCAGCGGCTCGAGGGGGAGGTTCAACGAGCAGTACTTC; CDR3aa: CASSGSRGRFNEQYF; j_gene: TRBJ2-7; d_gene: -; v_gene: TRBV7-2; abundance: -
CDR3nt: TGTGCCAGCAGTAGACTAGCGGCCTACAATGAGCAGTTCTTC; CDR3aa: CASSRLAAYNEQFF; j_gene: TRBJ2-1; d_gene: TRBD2; v_gene: TRBV11-2; abundance: -
CDR3nt: TGCGCCAGCAGCCGGGGGGGCACTGAAGCTTTCTTT; CDR3aa: CASSRGGTEAFF; j_gene: TRBJ1-1; d_gene: -; v_gene: TRBV5-1; abundance: once
CDR3nt: TGTGCCAGCAGTGGTGTCAGGGAAGACTGGGAGACCCAGTACTTC; CDR3aa: CASSGVREDWETQYF; j_gene: TRBJ2-5; d_gene: -; v_gene: TRBV25-1; abundance: -
CDR3nt: TGTGCCAGCAGTTTATACCGTAGCGGGGCTCGGGATGAGCAGTTCTTC; CDR3aa: CASSLYRSGARDEQFF; j_gene: TRBJ2-1; d_gene: TRBD2; v_gene: TRBV28; abundance: -